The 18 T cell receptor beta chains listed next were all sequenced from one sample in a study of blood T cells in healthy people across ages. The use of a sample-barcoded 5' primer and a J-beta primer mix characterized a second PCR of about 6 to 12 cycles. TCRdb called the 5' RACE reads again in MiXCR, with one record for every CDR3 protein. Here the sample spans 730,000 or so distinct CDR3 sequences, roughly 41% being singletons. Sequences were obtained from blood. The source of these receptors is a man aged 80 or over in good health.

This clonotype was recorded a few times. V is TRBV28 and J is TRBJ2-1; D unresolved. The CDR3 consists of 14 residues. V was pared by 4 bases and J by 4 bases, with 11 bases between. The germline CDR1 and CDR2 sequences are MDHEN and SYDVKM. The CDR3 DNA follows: TGTGCCAGCAGTTATACTGAGATATACAATGAGCAGTTCTTC. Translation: CASSYTEIYNEQFF.

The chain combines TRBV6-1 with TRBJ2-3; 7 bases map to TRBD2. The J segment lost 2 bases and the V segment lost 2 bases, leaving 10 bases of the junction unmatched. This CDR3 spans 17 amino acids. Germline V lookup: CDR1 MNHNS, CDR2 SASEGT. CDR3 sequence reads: CASSERFLAAFTDTQYF. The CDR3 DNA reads TGTGCCAGCAGTGAAAGGTTCCTAGCGGCTTTCACAGATACGCAGTATTTT.

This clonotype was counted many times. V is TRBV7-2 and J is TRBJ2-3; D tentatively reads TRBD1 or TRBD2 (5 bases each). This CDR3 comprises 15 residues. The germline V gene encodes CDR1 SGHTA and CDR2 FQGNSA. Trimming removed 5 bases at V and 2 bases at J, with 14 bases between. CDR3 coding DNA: TGTGCCAGCAGCCTCAGGGACGGACCCACAGATACGCAGTATTTT. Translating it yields CASSLRDGPTDTQYF.

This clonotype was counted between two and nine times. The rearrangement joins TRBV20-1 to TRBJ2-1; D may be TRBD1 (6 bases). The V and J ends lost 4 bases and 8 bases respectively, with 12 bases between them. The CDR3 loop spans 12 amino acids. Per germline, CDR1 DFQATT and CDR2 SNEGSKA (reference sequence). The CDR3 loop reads CSAIRDMDEQFF. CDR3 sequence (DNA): TGCAGTGCTATCCGGGACATGGATGAGCAGTTCTTC.

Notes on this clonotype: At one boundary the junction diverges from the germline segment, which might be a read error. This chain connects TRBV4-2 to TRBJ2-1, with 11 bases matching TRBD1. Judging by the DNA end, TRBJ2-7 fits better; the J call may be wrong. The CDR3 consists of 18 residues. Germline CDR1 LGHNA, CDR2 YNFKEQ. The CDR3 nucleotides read TGTGCTAGCAGCCAAGATAGGACAGGGGGCGAGGCTTTCTACGAGCAGTACTTC. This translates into CASSQDRTGGEAFYEQYF.

As DNA, the CDR3 is TGTGCCAGTAGTATATCGCGGCTAGCGGGAACCAACGAGCAGTACTTC. This translates into CASSISRLAGTNEQYF. V and J are TRBV19 and TRBJ2-7; 9 positions agree with TRBD2. The V segment lost 2 bases and the J segment 5 bases; nucleotides outside the gene matches: 10. CDR1 is LNHDA and CDR2 is SQIVND in the germline V gene (reference sequence). The CDR3 is 16 residues long.

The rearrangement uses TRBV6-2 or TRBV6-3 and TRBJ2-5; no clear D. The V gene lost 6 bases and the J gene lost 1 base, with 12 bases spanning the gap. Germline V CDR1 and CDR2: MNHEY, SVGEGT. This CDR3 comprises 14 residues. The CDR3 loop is CASSPRRFQETQYF. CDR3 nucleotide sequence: TGTGCCAGCAGCCCACGACGGTTCCAAGAGACCCAGTACTTC.

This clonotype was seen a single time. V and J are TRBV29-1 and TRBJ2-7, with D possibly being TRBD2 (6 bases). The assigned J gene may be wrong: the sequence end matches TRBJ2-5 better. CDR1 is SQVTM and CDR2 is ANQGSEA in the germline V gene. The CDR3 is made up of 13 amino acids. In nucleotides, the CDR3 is TGCAGCGTTGATTCCGGGAGTGGGGAGACCCAGTACTTC. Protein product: CSVDSGSGETQYF.

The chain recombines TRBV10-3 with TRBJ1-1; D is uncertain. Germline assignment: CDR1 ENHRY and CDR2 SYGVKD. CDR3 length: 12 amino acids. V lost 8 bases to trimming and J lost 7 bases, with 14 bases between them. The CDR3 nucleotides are TGTGCCATCGATTCGGGAGGGCGTGAAGCTTTCTTT. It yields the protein CAIDSGGREAFF.

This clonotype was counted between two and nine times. CDR3 coding DNA: TGTGCCAGCAGCACCATGGGGGAAGACATTCAGTACTTC. It specifies CASSTMGEDIQYF. The chain uses TRBV11-3 and TRBJ2-4, with D perhaps matching TRBD1 or TRBD2 (5 bases each). Germline lookup yields CDR1 SGHNT and CDR2 YENEEA. This CDR3 has 13 residues. The V and J ends lost 5 bases and 8 bases respectively, with 13 bases between them.

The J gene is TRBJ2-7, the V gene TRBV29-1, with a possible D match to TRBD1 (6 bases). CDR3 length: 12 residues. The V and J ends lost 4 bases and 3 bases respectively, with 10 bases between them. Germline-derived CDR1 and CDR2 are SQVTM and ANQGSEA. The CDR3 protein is CSVAGVGYEQYF. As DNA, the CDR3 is TGCAGCGTTGCAGGGGTAGGCTACGAGCAGTACTTC.

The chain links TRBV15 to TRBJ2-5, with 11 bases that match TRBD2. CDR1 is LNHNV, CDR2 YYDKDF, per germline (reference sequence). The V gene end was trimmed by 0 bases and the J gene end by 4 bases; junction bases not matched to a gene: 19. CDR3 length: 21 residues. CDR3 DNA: TGTGCCACCAGCAGAGATCCTCCGTCCCCAACTAGCGGGAGTTCAGGAGAGACCCAGTACTTC. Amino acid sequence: CATSRDPPSPTSGSSGETQYF. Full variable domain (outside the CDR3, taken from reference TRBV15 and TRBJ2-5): DAMVIQNPRYQVTQFGKPVTLSCSQTLNHNVMYWYQQKSSQAPKLLFHYYDKDFNNEADTPDNFQSRRPNTSFCFLDIRSPGLGDTAMYLCATSRDPPSPTSGSSGETQYFGPGTRLLVL.

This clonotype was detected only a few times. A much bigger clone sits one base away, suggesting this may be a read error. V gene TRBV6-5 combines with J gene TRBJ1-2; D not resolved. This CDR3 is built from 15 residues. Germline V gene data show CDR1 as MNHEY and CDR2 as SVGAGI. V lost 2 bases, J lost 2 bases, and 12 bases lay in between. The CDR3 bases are TGTGCCAGCAGTTACGCGAATCTGGGAAACTATGGCTACACCTTC. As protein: CASSYANLGNYGYTF.

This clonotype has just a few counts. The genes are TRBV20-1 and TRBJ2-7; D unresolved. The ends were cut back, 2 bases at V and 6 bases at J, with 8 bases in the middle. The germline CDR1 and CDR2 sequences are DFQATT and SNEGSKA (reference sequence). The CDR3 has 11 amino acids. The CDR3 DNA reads TGCAGTGCTAGACCCCACAGCGAGCAGTACTTC. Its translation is CSARPHSEQYF.

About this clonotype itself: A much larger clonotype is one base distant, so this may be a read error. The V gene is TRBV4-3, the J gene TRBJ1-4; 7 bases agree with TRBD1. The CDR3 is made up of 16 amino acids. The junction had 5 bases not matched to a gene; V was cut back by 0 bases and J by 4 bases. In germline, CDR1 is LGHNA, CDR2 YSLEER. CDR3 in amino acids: CASSQDVGGFNEKLFF. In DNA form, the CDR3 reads TGCGCCAGCAGCCAAGATGTAGGGGGCTTTAATGAAAAACTGTTTTTT.

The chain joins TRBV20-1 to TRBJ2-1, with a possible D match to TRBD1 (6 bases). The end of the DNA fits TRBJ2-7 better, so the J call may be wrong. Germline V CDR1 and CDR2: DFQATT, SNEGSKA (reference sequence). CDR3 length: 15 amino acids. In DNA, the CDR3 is TGCAGTGCTATTACTACCGGGACAAGGACCTACGAGCAGTACTTC. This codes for CSAITTGTRTYEQYF.

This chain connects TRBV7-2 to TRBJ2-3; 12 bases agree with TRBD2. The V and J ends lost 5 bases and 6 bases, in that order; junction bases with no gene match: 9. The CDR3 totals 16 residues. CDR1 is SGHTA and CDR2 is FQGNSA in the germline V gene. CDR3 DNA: TGTGCCAGCAGCGCCCGACTAGCGGGGGCGACTGATACGCAGTATTTT. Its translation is CASSARLAGATDTQYF.

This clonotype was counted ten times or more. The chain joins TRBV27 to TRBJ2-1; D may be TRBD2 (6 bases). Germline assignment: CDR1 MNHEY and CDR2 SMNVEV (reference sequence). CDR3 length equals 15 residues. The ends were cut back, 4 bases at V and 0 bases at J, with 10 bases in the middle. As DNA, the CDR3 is TGTGCCAGCAGTTACGGCGGGAACTCCTACAATGAGCAGTTCTTC. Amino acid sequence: CASSYGGNSYNEQFF.